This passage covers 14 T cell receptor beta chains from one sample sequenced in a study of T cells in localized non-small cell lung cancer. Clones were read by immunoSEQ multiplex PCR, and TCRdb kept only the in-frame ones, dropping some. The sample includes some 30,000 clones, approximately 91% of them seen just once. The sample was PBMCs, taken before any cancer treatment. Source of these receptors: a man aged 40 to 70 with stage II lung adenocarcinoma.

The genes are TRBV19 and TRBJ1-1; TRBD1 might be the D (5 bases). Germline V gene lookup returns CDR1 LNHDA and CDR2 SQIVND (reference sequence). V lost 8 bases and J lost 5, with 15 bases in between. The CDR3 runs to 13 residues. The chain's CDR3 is CASGRGAKTEAFF. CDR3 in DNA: TGTGCCAGTGGACGAGGGGCTAAAACTGAAGCTTTCTTT. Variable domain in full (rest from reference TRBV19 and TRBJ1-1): DGGITQSPKYLFRKEGQNVTLSCEQNLNHDAMYWYRQDPGQGLRLIYYSQIVNDFQKGDIAEGYSVSREKKESFPLTVTSAQKNPTAFYLCASGRGAKTEAFFGQGTRLTVV.

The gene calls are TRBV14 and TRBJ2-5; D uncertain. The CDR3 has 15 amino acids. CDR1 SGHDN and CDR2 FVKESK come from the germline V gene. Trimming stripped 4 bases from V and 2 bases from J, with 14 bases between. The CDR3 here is CASSPLVARQETQYF. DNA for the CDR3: TGTGCCAGCAGCCCTTTAGTGGCTCGTCAAGAGACCCAGTACTTC. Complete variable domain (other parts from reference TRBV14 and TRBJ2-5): EAGVTQFPSHSVIEKGQTVTLRCDPISGHDNLYWYRRVMGKEIKFLLHFVKESKQDESGMPNNRFLAERTGGTYSTLKVQPAELEDSGVYFCASSPLVARQETQYFGPGTRLLVL.

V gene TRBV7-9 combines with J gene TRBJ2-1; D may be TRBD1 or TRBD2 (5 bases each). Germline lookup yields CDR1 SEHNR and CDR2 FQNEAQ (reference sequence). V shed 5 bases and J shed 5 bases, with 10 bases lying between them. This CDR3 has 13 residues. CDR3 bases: TGTGCCAGCAGCAGGGACCTCGACAATGAGCAGTTCTTC. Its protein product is CASSRDLDNEQFF.

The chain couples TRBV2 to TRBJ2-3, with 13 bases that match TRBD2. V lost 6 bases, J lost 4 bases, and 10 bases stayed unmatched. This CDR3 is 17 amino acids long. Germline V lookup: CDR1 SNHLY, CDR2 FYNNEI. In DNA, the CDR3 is TGTGCCAGCAGAGTTACCGGACTAGCGGGAGTAGCAGATACGCAGTATTTT. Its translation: CASRVTGLAGVADTQYF.

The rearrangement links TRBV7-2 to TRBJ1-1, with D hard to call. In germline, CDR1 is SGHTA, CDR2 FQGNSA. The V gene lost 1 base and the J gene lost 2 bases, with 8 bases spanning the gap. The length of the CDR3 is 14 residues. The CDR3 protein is CASSLDPRNTEAFF. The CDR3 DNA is TGTGCCAGCAGCTTAGATCCGAGAAACACTGAAGCTTTCTTT.

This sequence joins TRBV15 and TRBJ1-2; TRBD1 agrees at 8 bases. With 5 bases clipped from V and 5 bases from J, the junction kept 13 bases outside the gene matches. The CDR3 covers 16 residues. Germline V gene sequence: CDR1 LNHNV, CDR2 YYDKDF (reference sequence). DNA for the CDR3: TGTGCCACCAGCGGAGTGGGACAGGTCTCGGGGTATGGCTACACCTTC. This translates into CATSGVGQVSGYGYTF.

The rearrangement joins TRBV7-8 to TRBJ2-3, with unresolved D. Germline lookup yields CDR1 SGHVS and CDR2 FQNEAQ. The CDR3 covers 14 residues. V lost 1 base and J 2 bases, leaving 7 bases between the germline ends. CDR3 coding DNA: TGTGCCAGCAGCTTAGGGAGCCCCACAGATACGCAGTATTTT. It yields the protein CASSLGSPTDTQYF.

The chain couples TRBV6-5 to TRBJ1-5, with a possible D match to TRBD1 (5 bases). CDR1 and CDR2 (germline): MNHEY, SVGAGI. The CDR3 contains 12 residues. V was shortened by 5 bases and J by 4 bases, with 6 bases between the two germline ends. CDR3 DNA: TGTGCCAGCAGTCAGGGTAATCAGCCCCAGCATTTT. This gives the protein CASSQGNQPQHF.

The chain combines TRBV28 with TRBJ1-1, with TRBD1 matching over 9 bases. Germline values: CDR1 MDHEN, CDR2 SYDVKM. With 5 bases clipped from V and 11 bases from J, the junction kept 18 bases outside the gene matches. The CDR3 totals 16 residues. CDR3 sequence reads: CASSPQGAPLRRSAFF. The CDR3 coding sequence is TGTGCCAGCAGTCCACAGGGGGCTCCGCTGAGAAGGAGTGCTTTCTTT.

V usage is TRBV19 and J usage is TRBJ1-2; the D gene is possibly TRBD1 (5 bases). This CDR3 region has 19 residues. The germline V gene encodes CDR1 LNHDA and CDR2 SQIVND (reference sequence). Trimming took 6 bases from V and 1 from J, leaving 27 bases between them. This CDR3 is CASRIHTGELRLNNYGYTF. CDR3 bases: TGTGCCAGTAGGATTCACACAGGAGAACTTAGACTTAATAACTATGGCTACACCTTC.

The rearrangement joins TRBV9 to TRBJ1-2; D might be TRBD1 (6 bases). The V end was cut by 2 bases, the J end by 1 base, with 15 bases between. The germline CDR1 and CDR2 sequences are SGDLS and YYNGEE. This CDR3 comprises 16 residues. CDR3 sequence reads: CASSVGLGTINYGYTF. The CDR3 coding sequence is TGTGCCAGCAGCGTCGGTCTGGGGACAATTAACTATGGCTACACCTTC.

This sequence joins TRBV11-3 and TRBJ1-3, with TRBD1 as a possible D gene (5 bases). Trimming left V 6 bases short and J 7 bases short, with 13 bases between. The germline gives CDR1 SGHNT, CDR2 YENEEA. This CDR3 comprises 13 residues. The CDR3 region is CASSFDSGNTIYF. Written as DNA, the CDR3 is TGTGCCAGCAGTTTTGACTCAGGGAACACCATATATTTT.

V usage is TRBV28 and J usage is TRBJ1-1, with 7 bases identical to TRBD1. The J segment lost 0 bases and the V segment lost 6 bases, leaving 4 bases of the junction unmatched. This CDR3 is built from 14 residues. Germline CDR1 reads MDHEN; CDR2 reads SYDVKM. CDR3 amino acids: CASRDRFMNTEAFF. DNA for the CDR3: TGTGCCAGCAGGGACAGGTTCATGAACACTGAAGCTTTCTTT.

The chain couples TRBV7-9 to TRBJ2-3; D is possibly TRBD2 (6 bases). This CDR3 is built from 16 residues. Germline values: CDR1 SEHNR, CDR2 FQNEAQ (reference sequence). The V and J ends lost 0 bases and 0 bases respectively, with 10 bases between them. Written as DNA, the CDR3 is TGTGCCAGCAGCTTAGCATCGGGGACTAGCACAGATACGCAGTATTTT. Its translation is CASSLASGTSTDTQYF.